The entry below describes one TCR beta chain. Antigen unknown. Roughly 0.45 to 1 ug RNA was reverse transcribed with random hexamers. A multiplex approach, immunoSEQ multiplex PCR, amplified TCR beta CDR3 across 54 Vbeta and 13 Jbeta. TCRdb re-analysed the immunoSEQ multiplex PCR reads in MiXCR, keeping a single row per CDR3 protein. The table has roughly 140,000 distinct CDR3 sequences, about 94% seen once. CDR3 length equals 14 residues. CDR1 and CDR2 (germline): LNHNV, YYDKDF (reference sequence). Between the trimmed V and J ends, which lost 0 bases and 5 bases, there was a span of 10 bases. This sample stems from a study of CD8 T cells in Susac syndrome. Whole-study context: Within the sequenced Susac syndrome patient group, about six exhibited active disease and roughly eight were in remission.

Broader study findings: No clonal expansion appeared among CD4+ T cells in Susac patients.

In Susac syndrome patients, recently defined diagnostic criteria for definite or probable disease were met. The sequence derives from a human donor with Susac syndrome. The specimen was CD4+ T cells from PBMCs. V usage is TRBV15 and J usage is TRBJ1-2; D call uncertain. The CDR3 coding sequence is TGTGCCACCAGCAGAGATGTAGCCCTTTATGGCTACACCTTC. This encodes CATSRDVALYGYTF.